This TCR beta chain was observed in a study of blood T cells in healthy people across ages. Germline loops: CDR1 SGHTA, CDR2 FQGTGA. The V gene end was trimmed by 1 base and the J gene end by 7 bases; junction bases not matched to a gene: 10. The CDR3 contains 17 residues. With a J-beta primer mix and a sample-barcoded 5' primer, a second PCR ran 7 to 11 cycles. TCRdb re-called the 5' RACE reads through MiXCR, storing one row per CDR3 protein. The table includes approximately 1.5 million distinct CDR3 sequences, about 31% detected once. V and J are TRBV7-3 and TRBJ2-7; 13 positions match TRBD2. Material: blood. The sequence derives from a woman under 40 in good health. CDR3 amino acids: CASSLRGGTSGVHEQYF. The CDR3 region has the DNA TGTGCCAGCAGCTTAAGGGGAGGGACTAGCGGGGTCCATGAGCAGTACTTC.